A selection of T cell receptor beta chains follows, all from one sample in a study of molecular identifiers for immune sequencing clone quantification. TCRdb re-analysed the PCR reads in MiXCR, keeping a single row per CDR3 protein. The sample consists of about half a million distinct CDR3 sequences, approximately 25% of them appearing once. Sequences were obtained from naive CD8+ T cells from blood, with Jurkat cell RNA spiked in. Receptors were obtained from a human donor in good health. Some libraries in this study had Jurkat cell RNA spiked in. Both conserved end residues are part of each CDR3. A D gene is named only where the DNA matches it firmly. A clone size is listed for some rows: how often the clone was seen (once, few, many), or a class if it is expanded.

abundance | j_gene | v_gene | d_gene | CDR3nt | CDR3aa
many | TRBJ2-5 | TRBV6-5 | - | TGTGCCAGCAGTTACGTGTGGGGCTCGGAGACCCAGTACTTC | CASSYVWGSETQYF
- | TRBJ2-3 | TRBV19 | - | TGTGCCGGTAGTATTTTGGCTCAAAGCACAGATACGCAGTATTTT | CAGSILAQSTDTQYF
many | TRBJ1-1 | TRBV30 | - | TGTGGGGGGGGGAGCTTGAACACTGAAGCTTTCTTT | CGGGSLNTEAFF
many | TRBJ2-3 | TRBV7-2 | - | TGTGCCAGCAGCTTAGGTGTTCTTGGCGGAGATACGCAGTATTTT | CASSLGVLGGDTQYF
- | TRBJ1-6 | TRBV12-3/TRBV12-4 | - | TGTGCCAGCAGTCCCAAAGGATCCGCCTATAATTCACCCCTCCACTTT | CASSPKGSAYNSPLHF
few | TRBJ2-2 | TRBV4-1 | - | TGCGCCAGCAGCAGAGAATGGGCAACCGGGGAGCTGTTTTTT | CASSREWATGELFF
many | TRBJ2-3 | TRBV19 | - | TGTGCCAGTAGTACCCCAGGGGATAATGCAGATACGCAGTATTTT | CASSTPGDNADTQYF
few | TRBJ2-7 | TRBV27 | TRBD2 | TGTGCCAGCAGTTTTGGCCTAGCGGGAGTTAGTGAGCAGTACTTC | CASSFGLAGVSEQYF
few | TRBJ2-2 | TRBV24-1 | - | TGTGCCACCAGTGAAGGTCCGTGGCAGAACACCGGGGAGCTGTTTTTT | CATSEGPWQNTGELFF
many | TRBJ1-5 | TRBV4-3 | - | TGCGCCAGCAGCCAAGATCCAACAGGTAATCAGCCCCAGCATTTT | CASSQDPTGNQPQHF
few | TRBJ1-2 | TRBV13 | - | TGTGCCAGCAGCATACAGGGTCCCACCAACTATGGCTACACCTTC | CASSIQGPTNYGYTF
- | TRBJ1-5 | TRBV19 | - | TGTGCCAGTAGTATAGATCCCCCACTCAGGTCGGACAATCAGCCCCAGCATTTT | CASSIDPPLRSDNQPQHF
few | TRBJ2-1 | TRBV20-1 | TRBD2 | TGCAGTGCTAGAGATTGGCTAGCGGAACTTAATGAGCAGTTCTTC | CSARDWLAELNEQFF
- | TRBJ2-4 | TRBV7-9 | - | TGTGCCCGCAGCCCGATCGGCCCAGGCCTTAGTGACCTTCAGTCCTTC | CARSPIGPGLSDLQSF
- | TRBJ1-5 | TRBV4-2 | - | TGTGCCAGCAGCCAAGAATTCGGGGATACTAATCAGCCCCAGCATTTT | CASSQEFGDTNQPQHF
few | TRBJ2-2 | TRBV19 | - | TGTGCCAGTAGCCACGGAACGAACACCGGGGAGCTGTTTTTT | CASSHGTNTGELFF
- | TRBJ2-3 | TRBV7-9 | - | TGTGCCAGCAGCTTGGGACAGTCGGGGGACGATACGCAGTATTTT | CASSLGQSGDDTQYF
many | TRBJ1-1 | TRBV29-1 | - | TGCAGCGTTGAAGGGGCGGGCACTGAAGCTTTCTTT | CSVEGAGTEAFF
many | TRBJ2-2 | TRBV5-4 | - | TGTGCCAGCAGCCTACCCACCGGGGAGCTGTTTTTT | CASSLPTGELFF
- | TRBJ2-7 | TRBV30 | - | TGTGCCTGGAGTGGTATCCACGAGCAGTACTTC | CAWSGIHEQYF
many | TRBJ2-7 | TRBV4-3 | - | TGCGCCAGCAGCCCAGCCTGGGCAGCCTACGAGCAGTACTTC | CASSPAWAAYEQYF
- | TRBJ1-2 | TRBV13 | - | TGTGCCGGCAGCCCAAGAAGGCTGGGACTTGCCTATGGCTACACCTTC | CAGSPRRLGLAYGYTF
many | TRBJ1-1 | TRBV20-1 | - | TGCAGTGCTAGAGTCGGATTCTGGGGCACTGAAGCTTTCTTT | CSARVGFWGTEAFF
few | TRBJ2-1 | TRBV12-3/TRBV12-4 | TRBD2 | TGTGCCAGCAGTTTAGCGCGCGGGGGGGCCTACAATGAGCAGTTCTTC | CASSLARGGAYNEQFF
- | TRBJ1-4 | TRBV6-2/TRBV6-3 | - | TGTGCCAGCAGTTACGGCGTCTCTGCTAGTGAAAAACTGTTTTTT | CASSYGVSASEKLFF
few | TRBJ2-3 | TRBV7-9 | TRBD2 | TGTGCCAGCAGCCCCCTTGAGGCGGGAGGGTCAGATACGCAGTATTTT | CASSPLEAGGSDTQYF
- | TRBJ2-7 | TRBV6-2/TRBV6-3 | TRBD1 | TGTGCCAGCAGTTATGGGACAGGGAACGAGCAGTACTTC | CASSYGTGNEQYF
few | TRBJ2-7 | TRBV27 | - | TGTGCCAGCAGTTTATCAGGTGCCCTTCGTCCCTACGAGCAGTACTTC | CASSLSGALRPYEQYF
many | TRBJ1-4 | TRBV7-9 | TRBD1 | TGTGCCAGCAGTCCCGGACAGGCGAATGAAAAACTGTTTTTT | CASSPGQANEKLFF
few | TRBJ1-4 | TRBV30 | - | TGTGCCTGGAGTCGTAATGAAAAACTGTTTTTT | CAWSRNEKLFF
- | TRBJ2-2 | TRBV7-6 | - | TGTGCCAGCAGCTTAGCTGGGGGTGCGAACACCGGGGAGCTGTTTTTT | CASSLAGGANTGELFF